The 8 T cell receptor beta chains below were found in one sample sequenced in a study of CD4 T cells in relation to SARS-CoV-2 and coronaviruses. Measured with immunoSEQ multiplex PCR; TCRdb has only the in-frame clones, and not every one. The sample records tens of thousands of clones, roughly 85% being singletons. The specimen sequenced was memory CD4+ T cells from PBMCs. The receptors originated from an adult with COVID-19.

This chain connects TRBV5-4 to TRBJ2-5; no reliable D call. CDR3 length equals 13 residues. In germline, CDR1 is SGHNT, CDR2 YYREEE (reference sequence). V lost 3 bases and J lost 3, with 9 bases in between. The CDR3: CASSYRAEETQYF. In DNA form, the CDR3 reads TGTGCCAGCAGCTACCGGGCGGAAGAGACCCAGTACTTC.

The rearrangement links TRBV6-5 to TRBJ1-4; tentative D call: TRBD1 (5 bases). Trimming removed 4 bases from V and 8 bases from J, with 11 bases in between. The CDR3 consists of 13 residues. Germline CDR1 and CDR2: MNHEY and SVGAGI. The CDR3 DNA is TGTGCCAGCAGTTGGGGCGCCGAAGAAAAACTGTTTTTT. This encodes CASSWGAEEKLFF.

This clone was seen a single time. This chain links TRBV7-9 with TRBJ2-1; 15 bases agree with TRBD2. The germline CDR1 and CDR2 sequences are SEHNR and FQNEAQ (reference sequence). The CDR3 sequence is 15 residues long. The V segment lost 6 bases and the J segment 7 bases; nucleotides outside the gene matches: 4. The CDR3 here is CASRSGLAGGNEQFF. Written as DNA, the CDR3 is TGTGCCAGCAGGTCGGGACTAGCGGGAGGAAATGAGCAGTTCTTC.

The V call is TRBV4-1, the J call TRBJ1-2; D gene uncertain. Trimming took 1 base from V and 2 from J, leaving 11 bases between them. The CDR3 runs 15 residues. CDR1 and CDR2 from the germline V gene are MGHRA and YSYEKL. The CDR3 is CASSQGEGGNYGYTF. DNA for the CDR3: TGCGCCAGCAGCCAAGGGGAGGGTGGGAACTATGGCTACACCTTC.

The V gene is TRBV20-1, the J gene TRBJ2-5; D ambiguous. The CDR3 totals 11 residues. Germline CDR1 reads DFQATT; CDR2 reads SNEGSKA (reference sequence). Trimming shortened V by 1 base and J by 5 bases, and 5 bases separated the two germline ends. The CDR3 here is CSARGEETQYF. CDR3 nucleotides: TGCAGTGCTAGAGGAGAGGAGACCCAGTACTTC.

The chain joins TRBV24-1 to TRBJ2-1; the match to TRBD1 covers 7 bases. Unmatched junction bases numbered 4, after V lost 3 bases and J lost 0 bases. The CDR3 is 16 residues long. The germline CDR1 and CDR2 sequences are KGHDR and SFDVKD. This CDR3 reads CATSDGDSSSYNEQFF. The CDR3 bases are TGTGCCACCAGTGATGGGGACAGCAGCTCCTACAATGAGCAGTTCTTC.

The rearrangement links TRBV5-6 to TRBJ2-1, with a tentative D call TRBD2 (6 bases). The CDR3 loop spans 19 amino acids. V dropped 0 bases and J dropped 0 bases, with 19 bases sitting between them. The V gene's germline CDR1 is SGHDT and CDR2 YYEEEE. Here the CDR3 reads CASSLDLGLSGVSYNEQFF. The CDR3 coding sequence is TGTGCCAGCAGCTTGGATCTCGGTCTTTCGGGAGTCTCCTACAATGAGCAGTTCTTC.

The chain is built from TRBV5-1 and TRBJ2-2, with D unclear. The germline CDR1 and CDR2 sequences are SGHRS and YFSETQ. V was cut by 7 bases and J by 1 base, with 11 bases left in between. CDR3 length equals 14 residues. As DNA, the CDR3 is TGCGCCAGCCGCCTCAGTGGGAACACCGGGGAGCTGTTTTTT. It translates to CASRLSGNTGELFF.